This TCR beta chain was identified in a study of a mutant IDH1 vaccine in newly diagnosed glioma. Overall study context: Vaccinations, eight in total, occurred in weeks 1, 3, 5, 7, 11, 15, 19, 23. The start of vaccination came 4-6 weeks after radiotherapy alone, or with temozolomide cycles. Study-wide results and limits: Pseudoprogression apparently lacked any relation to changes in top peripheral T cell clonotypes. Evidence of vaccine-induced immune responses was documented in approximately 93% of patients.

As concerns this clone: Its antigen is as yet unknown.

Time point here: week 11, during vaccination. In the vaccine, a single dose held 300 ug of the mutant IDH1 20-mer peptide, along with topical imiquimod. Produced via immunoSEQ multiplex PCR; TCRdb's table is partial and in-frame only. The sample lists 100,000 to 120,000 clones, roughly nine tenths occurring once. The CDR3 contains 15 residues. Germline V gene lookup returns CDR1 MDHEN and CDR2 SYDVKM. J lost 4 bases, V lost 6 bases, and 6 bases had no gene match. This receptor was taken from a woman aged 50 to 60 with glioma. Sequencing was performed on PBMCs, taken from a glioma patient whose treatment included an IDH1 peptide vaccine. The rearrangement links TRBV28 to TRBJ1-4, with 9 bases fitting TRBD1. The DNA of the CDR3 is TGTGCCAGCAGGACACCGGGACAGGGTAATGAAAAACTGTTTTTT. This codes for CASRTPGQGNEKLFF. The complete variable domain, with remaining parts taken from reference TRBV28 and TRBJ1-4, reads DVKVTQSSRYLVKRTGEKVFLECVQDMDHENMFWYRQDPGLGLRLIYFSYDVKMKEKGDIPEGYSVSREKKERFSLILESASTNQTSMYLCASRTPGQGNEKLFFGSGTQLSVL.